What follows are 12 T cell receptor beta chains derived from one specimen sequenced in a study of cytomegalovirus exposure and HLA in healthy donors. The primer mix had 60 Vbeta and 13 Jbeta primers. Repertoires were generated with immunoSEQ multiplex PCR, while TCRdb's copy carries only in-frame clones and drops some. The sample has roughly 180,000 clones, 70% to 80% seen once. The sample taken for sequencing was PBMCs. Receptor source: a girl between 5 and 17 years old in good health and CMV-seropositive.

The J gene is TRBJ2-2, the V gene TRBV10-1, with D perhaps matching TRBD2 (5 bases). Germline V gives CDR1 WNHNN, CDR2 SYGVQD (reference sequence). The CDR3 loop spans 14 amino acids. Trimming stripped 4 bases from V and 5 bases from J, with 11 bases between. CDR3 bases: TGCGCCAGCAGTGGAGGGAGTGGTACCGGGGAGCTGTTTTTT. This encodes CASSGGSGTGELFF.

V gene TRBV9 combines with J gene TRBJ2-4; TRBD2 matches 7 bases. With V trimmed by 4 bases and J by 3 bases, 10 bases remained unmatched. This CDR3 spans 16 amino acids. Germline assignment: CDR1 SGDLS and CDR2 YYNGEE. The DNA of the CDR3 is TGTGCCAGCAGCCCCCGGGGGGATGTCAACAAAAACATTCAGTACTTC. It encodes CASSPRGDVNKNIQYF. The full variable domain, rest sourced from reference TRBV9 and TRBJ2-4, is DSGVTQTPKHLITATGQRVTLRCSPRSGDLSVYWYQQSLDQGLQFLIQYYNGEERAKGNILERFSAQQFPDLHSELNLSSLELGDSALYFCASSPRGDVNKNIQYFGAGTRLSVL.

CDR3 loop: CATSAGQVRNTQYF. CDR3 bases: TGTGCCACCTCAGCCGGACAGGTCAGGAATACGCAGTATTTT. The J gene is TRBJ2-3, the V gene TRBV6-6; 7 bases match TRBD1. The CDR3 has 14 amino acids. The ends lost 10 bases at V and 7 bases at J; junction bases unmatched: 14. CDR1 is MNHNY, CDR2 SVGAGI, per germline (reference sequence).

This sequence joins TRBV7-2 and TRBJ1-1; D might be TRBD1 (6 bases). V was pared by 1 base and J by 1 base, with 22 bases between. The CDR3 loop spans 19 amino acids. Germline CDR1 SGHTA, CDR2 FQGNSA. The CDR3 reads CASSLVGRTGPPGNTEAFF. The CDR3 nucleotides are TGTGCCAGCAGCTTAGTTGGTCGCACAGGGCCGCCGGGGAACACTGAAGCTTTCTTT.

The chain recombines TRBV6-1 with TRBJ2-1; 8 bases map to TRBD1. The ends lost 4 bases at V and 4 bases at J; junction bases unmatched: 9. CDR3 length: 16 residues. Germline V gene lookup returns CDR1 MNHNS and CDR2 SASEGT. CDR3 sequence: CASSGLGQGSYNEQFF. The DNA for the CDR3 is TGTGCCAGCAGTGGCCTCGGACAGGGTTCATACAATGAGCAGTTCTTC.

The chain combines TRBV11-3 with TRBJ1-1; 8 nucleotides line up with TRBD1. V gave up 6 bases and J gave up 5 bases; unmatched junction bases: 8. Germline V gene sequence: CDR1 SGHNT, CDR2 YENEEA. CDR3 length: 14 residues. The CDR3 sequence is CASSSQGGSTEAFF. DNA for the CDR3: TGTGCCAGCAGTTCACAGGGGGGATCAACTGAAGCTTTCTTT.

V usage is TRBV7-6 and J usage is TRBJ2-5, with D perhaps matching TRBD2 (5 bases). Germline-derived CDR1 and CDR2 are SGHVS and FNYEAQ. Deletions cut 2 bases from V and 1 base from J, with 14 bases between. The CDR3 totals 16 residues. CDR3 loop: CASSLSSLGFQETQYF. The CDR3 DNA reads TGTGCCAGCAGCTTAAGCTCACTAGGGTTCCAAGAGACCCAGTACTTC.

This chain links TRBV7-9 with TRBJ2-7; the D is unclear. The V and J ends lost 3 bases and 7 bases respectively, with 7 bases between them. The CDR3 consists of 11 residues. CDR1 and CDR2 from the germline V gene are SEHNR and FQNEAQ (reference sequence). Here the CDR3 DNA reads TGTGCCAGCAGCTTGTGGCGGGAGCAGTACTTC. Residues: CASSLWREQYF.

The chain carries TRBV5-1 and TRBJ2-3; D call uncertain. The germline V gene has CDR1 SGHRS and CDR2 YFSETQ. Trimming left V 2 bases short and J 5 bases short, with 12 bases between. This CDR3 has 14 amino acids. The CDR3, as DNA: TGCGCCAGCAGCTTCTCTGCCCCGGGAGATACGCAGTATTTT. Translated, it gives CASSFSAPGDTQYF.

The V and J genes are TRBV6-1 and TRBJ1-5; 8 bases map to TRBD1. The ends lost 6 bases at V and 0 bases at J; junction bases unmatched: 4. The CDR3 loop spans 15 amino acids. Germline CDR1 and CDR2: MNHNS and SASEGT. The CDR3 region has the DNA TGTGCCAGCAGGCGACAGGGGTATAGCAATCAGCCCCAGCATTTT. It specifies CASRRQGYSNQPQHF.

The CDR3 loop reads CASSESSGGTDTQYF. The CDR3 DNA sequence: TGCGCCAGCAGTGAGTCAAGCGGGGGGACAGATACGCAGTATTTT. The chain couples TRBV10-1 to TRBJ2-3; TRBD2 agrees at 9 bases. CDR1 WNHNN and CDR2 SYGVQD come from the germline V gene (reference sequence). The V and J ends lost 0 bases and 3 bases, in that order; junction bases with no gene match: 1. There are 15 residues in the CDR3.

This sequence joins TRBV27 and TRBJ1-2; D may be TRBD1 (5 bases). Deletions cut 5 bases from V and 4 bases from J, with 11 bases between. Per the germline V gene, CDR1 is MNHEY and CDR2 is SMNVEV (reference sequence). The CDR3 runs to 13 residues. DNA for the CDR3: TGTGCCAGCAGTCCACAGGCTTCCTATGGCTACACCTTC. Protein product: CASSPQASYGYTF.